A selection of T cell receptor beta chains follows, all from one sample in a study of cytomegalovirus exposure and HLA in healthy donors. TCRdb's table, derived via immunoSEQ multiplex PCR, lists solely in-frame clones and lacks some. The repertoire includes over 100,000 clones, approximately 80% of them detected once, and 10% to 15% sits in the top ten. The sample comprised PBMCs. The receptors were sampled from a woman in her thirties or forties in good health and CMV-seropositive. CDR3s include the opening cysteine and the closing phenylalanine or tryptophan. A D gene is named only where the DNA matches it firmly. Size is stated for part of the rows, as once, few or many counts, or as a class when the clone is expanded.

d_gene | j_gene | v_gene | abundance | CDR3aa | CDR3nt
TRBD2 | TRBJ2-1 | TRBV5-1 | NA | CASSYSGGSSYNEQFF | TGCGCCAGCAGCTATAGCGGGGGTAGCTCCTACAATGAGCAGTTCTTC
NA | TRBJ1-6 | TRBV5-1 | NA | CASSLDRAYNSPLHF | TGCGCCAGCAGCTTGGACAGGGCGTACAATTCACCCCTCCACTTT
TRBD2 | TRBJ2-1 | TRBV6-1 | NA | CASSGAGGAYNEQFF | TGTGCCAGCAGTGGAGCGGGAGGGGCCTACAATGAGCAGTTCTTC
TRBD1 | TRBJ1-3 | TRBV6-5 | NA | CASSYQWTGTGNTIYF | TGTGCCAGCAGTTACCAGTGGACAGGGACTGGAAACACCATATATTTT
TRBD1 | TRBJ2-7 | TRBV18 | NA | CASSQGQSPYEQYF | TGTGCCAGCTCCCAGGGACAGAGTCCCTACGAGCAGTACTTC
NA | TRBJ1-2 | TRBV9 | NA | CASSVDHRGPRHYTF | TGTGCCAGCAGCGTAGATCATCGGGGTCCCAGGCACTACACCTTC
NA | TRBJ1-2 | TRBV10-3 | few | CAIDRGEQGGYTF | TGTGCCATCGACCGGGGGGAACAGGGAGGCTACACCTTC
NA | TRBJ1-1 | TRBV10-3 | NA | CAIVRVGTEAFF | TGTGCCATCGTACGGGTTGGGACTGAAGCTTTCTTT
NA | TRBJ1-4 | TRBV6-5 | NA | CASSYGSGNNEKLFF | TGTGCCAGCAGTTACGGGAGTGGGAATAATGAAAAACTGTTTTTT
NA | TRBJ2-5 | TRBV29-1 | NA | CSVDPGQETQYF | TGCAGCGTTGACCCGGGACAAGAGACCCAGTACTTC
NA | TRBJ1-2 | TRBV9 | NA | CASSASAGPYGYTF | TGTGCCAGTTCTGCCTCGGCGGGGCCCTATGGCTACACCTTC
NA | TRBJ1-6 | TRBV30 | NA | CAWSVLRGLNSPLHF | TGTGCCTGGAGTGTACTCCGAGGTTTGAATTCACCCCTCCACTTT
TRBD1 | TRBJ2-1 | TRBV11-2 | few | CASSSRRGRSYNEQFF | TGTGCCAGCAGCAGCCGAAGGGGGCGGTCCTACAATGAGCAGTTCTTC
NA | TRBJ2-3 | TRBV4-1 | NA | CASSQAGQLTDTQYF | TGCGCCAGCAGCCAAGCTGGACAGCTCACAGATACGCAGTATTTT
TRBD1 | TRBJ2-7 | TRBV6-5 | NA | CASTHWTGGVGEQYF | TGTGCCAGCACCCATTGGACAGGCGGAGTCGGGGAGCAGTACTTC
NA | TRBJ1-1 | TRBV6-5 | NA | CASSYSTRNTEAFF | TGTGCCAGCAGTTACTCGACAAGGAACACTGAAGCTTTCTTT
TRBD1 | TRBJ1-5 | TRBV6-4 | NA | CASSPDRVQPQHF | TGTGCCAGCAGCCCCGACAGGGTTCAGCCCCAGCATTTT
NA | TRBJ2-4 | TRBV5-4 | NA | CASSLDFRGAAKNIQYF | TGTGCCAGCAGCTTGGATTTCCGGGGGGCAGCCAAAAACATTCAGTACTTC
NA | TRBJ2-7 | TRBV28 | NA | CASSPPDASGHHYEQYF | TGTGCCAGCAGTCCCCCGGACGCCTCGGGACACCACTACGAGCAGTACTTC
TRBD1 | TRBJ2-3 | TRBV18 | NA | CASSPGTGADTQYF | TGTGCCAGCTCACCAGGGACAGGGGCAGATACGCAGTATTTT
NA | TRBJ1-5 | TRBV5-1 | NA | CASSLDSHSNQPQHF | TGCGCCAGCAGCTTGGACAGCCATAGCAATCAGCCCCAGCATTTT
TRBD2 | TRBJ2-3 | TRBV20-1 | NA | CSAWEGTQYF | TGCAGTGCTTGGGAGGGGACGCAGTATTTT
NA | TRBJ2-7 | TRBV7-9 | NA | CASSLAWAISYEQYF | TGTGCCAGCAGCTTAGCCTGGGCTATATCCTACGAGCAGTACTTC
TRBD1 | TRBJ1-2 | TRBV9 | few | CASSVGGWTGTTNYGYTF | TGTGCCAGCAGCGTAGGTGGCTGGACAGGCACAACTAACTATGGCTACACCTTC
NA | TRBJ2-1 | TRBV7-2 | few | CASAVSYNEQFF | TGTGCCAGCGCAGTCAGCTACAATGAGCAGTTCTTC
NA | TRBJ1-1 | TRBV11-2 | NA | CASALVRGGTEAFF | TGTGCCAGCGCCTTAGTGCGGGGAGGAACTGAAGCTTTCTTT
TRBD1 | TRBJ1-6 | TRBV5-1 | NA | CASSLEGGNSPLHF | TGCGCCAGCAGCTTGGAAGGGGGCAATTCACCCCTCCACTTT
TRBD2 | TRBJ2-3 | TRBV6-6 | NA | CASSYFTSGEDTQYF | TGTGCCAGCAGTTACTTCACTAGCGGGGAAGATACGCAGTATTTT
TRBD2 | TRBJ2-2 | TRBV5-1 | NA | CASSHLSGAHGELFF | TGCGCCAGCAGTCACCTGAGCGGGGCCCACGGGGAGCTGTTTTTT
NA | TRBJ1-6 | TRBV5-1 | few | CASSDGTANSPLHF | TGCGCCAGCAGCGACGGGACTGCCAATTCACCCCTCCACTTT